This T cell receptor (beta chain) derives from a study of cytomegalovirus exposure and HLA in healthy donors. This CDR3 region has 11 residues. Germline V gene lookup returns CDR1 LNHDA and CDR2 SQIVND (reference sequence). Between the trimmed V and J ends, which lost 7 bases and 9 bases, there was a span of 10 bases. This clone was counted only a few times. Primers included in the PCR were 60 Vbeta and 13 Jbeta primers. TCRdb's copy holds only in-frame clones and misses some; the assay was immunoSEQ multiplex PCR. The sample has roughly 180,000 clones, 75% to 85% seen once. Sample: PBMCs. J is TRBJ1-5 and V is TRBV19; D remains unclear. This clonotype was obtained from a girl aged 2-9 years in good health and CMV-seropositive. The CDR3 nucleotides are TGTGCCAGTAAAGAACGAGGGCCCCAGCATTTT. This gives the protein CASKERGPQHF.